The clone carrying this TCR beta chain was seen a few times. Its antigen is undetermined. This entry is derived from a study of blood T cells in healthy people across ages. Findings of the study overall: Naive and antigen-experienced cells could not be conclusively compared, given unsorted PBMCs.

The second PCR ran about 6 to 11 cycles with a sample-barcoded 5' primer and J-beta primers. MiXCR, applied by TCRdb to the 5' RACE reads, yields one record per CDR3 protein. This table has 500,000 to 600,000 distinct CDR3 sequences, 27% appearing once. Material: blood. This clonotype was obtained from a woman in her sixties or seventies in good health.

The CDR3 loop is CASSERVAGAQETQYF. The CDR3, as DNA: TGTGCCAGCAGTGAGAGAGTAGCGGGGGCACAAGAGACCCAGTACTTC. The J gene is TRBJ2-5, the V gene TRBV2; 9 nucleotides agree with TRBD2. CDR3 size: 16 residues. Trimming took 3 bases from V and 2 from J; bases not matched to a gene: 7. Germline values: CDR1 SNHLY, CDR2 FYNNEI.